This TCR beta chain was captured by sequencing in a study of cytomegalovirus exposure and HLA in healthy donors. Overall study findings and caveats: Data from an earlier analysis indicated that most TCR beta V segments were productive either about 87% or about 30% of the time.

As to this clone: Its target is unknown.

A multiplex PCR was run with 60 Vbeta primers and 13 Jbeta primers. Sequencing was performed with immunoSEQ multiplex PCR; in TCRdb, only in-frame clones are kept and a portion is missing. The sample holds tens of thousands of clones; roughly 80% are singletons and the top ten take about 2.2%. Trimming removed 1 base from V and 0 bases from J, with 10 bases in between. Germline assignment: CDR1 KGHSH and CDR2 LQKENI. The CDR3 sequence is 15 residues long. The TCR originated in a man aged 35-49 years in good health and CMV-seronegative. The chain has TRBV18 and TRBJ2-7; D is unresolved. The sample consisted of PBMCs. CDR3 in amino acids: CASSPLEHHSYEQYF. As DNA, the CDR3 is TGTGCCAGCTCACCACTTGAACACCACTCCTACGAGCAGTACTTC.